A selection of T cell receptor beta chains follows, all from one sample in a study of T cells in Graves' hyperthyroidism and ophthalmopathy. Each CDR3 protein is one row after TCRdb ran MiXCR on the multiplex PCR reads. The table has roughly 580,000 distinct CDR3 sequences, 46% seen once; the top ten hold 8.2%. The material sequenced was peripheral blood or thyroid tissue (not recorded which). All receptors come from a woman under 30 with Graves' hyperthyroidism. CDR3s include the opening cysteine and the closing phenylalanine or tryptophan. A D gene is named only where the DNA matches it firmly. Clone size, where shown, is once, few, many, or a class for clones that have expanded.

cdr3_nt cdr3_aa d_call clone_size j_call v_call cdr3_length
TGCGCCAGCAGCCAAGCGGGACAGGGTGGCGAGCAGTACTTC CASSQAGQGGEQYF TRBD1 few TRBJ2-7 TRBV4-3 14
TGCAGCGTAGCGGGGGGGGTCAGCAATCAGCCCCAGCATTTT CSVAGGVSNQPQHF NA many TRBJ1-5 TRBV29-1 14
TGCGCCAGCAGTTCCGTGGAGAGCTTCGAAGCTTTCTTT CASSSVESFEAFF NA once TRBJ1-1 TRBV4-3 13
TGCGCCAGCAGCCTGAGGCGGAGCAATCAGCCCCAGCATTTT CASSLRRSNQPQHF NA NA TRBJ1-5 TRBV4-1 14
TGCAGCGTTGAACCTCGGGAACAGAGCACAGATACGCAGTATTTT CSVEPREQSTDTQYF NA NA TRBJ2-3 TRBV29-1 15
TGCAGTGCTAGGGAGGCTAGCGGGGGCCGGGAGACCCAGTACTTC CSAREASGGRETQYF TRBD2 few TRBJ2-5 TRBV20-1 15
TGTGCCAGCAAGAAGGCAGTGAACACTGAAGCTTTCTTT CASKKAVNTEAFF NA many TRBJ1-1 TRBV7-3 13
TGTGCCACTCAGGGAGACACCCCCTACGAGCAGTACTTC CATQGDTPYEQYF NA few TRBJ2-7 TRBV6-2/TRBV6-3 13
TGTGCCAGCGGCCTAGCGGGAGAAGCCGGGGAGCTGTTTTTT CASGLAGEAGELFF TRBD2 once TRBJ2-2 TRBV2 14
TGTGCCAGCAGCCCCCACCCGGGGCAGACTGGAGAGCAGTACTTC CASSPHPGQTGEQYF NA NA TRBJ2-7 TRBV7-9 15
TGTGCCAGCAGCCCTGGGGGTGGTAGAGAGACCCAGTACTTC CASSPGGGRETQYF NA NA TRBJ2-5 TRBV6-1 14
TGTGCCAGCTTAGGGTCGGCAGCGGGCAATCAGCCCCAGCATTTT CASLGSAAGNQPQHF NA NA TRBJ1-5 TRBV25-1 15
TGTGCCAGCAGCGTAGATCTAGGGAGTGGAAGGATGAACACTGAAGCTTTCTTT CASSVDLGSGRMNTEAFF NA NA TRBJ1-1 TRBV9 18
TGTGCCAGCTCACCTGGGACAGGGAAGGACGAGCAGTACTTC CASSPGTGKDEQYF TRBD1 NA TRBJ2-7 TRBV18 14
TGTGCCAGCAGCTTAAAAGCGGGGATACTGACCCAGTACTTC CASSLKAGILTQYF TRBD2 NA TRBJ2-5 TRBV7-2 14
TGTGCCAGCAGCCCCCTTCCGAAGAGGGCCCAGTACTTC CASSPLPKRAQYF NA NA TRBJ2-5 TRBV2 13
TGCAGTGCTAGAGTCGAGGGATATCAGCCCCAGCATTTT CSARVEGYQPQHF NA few TRBJ1-5 TRBV20-1 13
TGTGCCACCAGTGATCGAGGAGGGACCACTGAAGCTTTCTTT CATSDRGGTTEAFF NA many TRBJ1-1 TRBV24-1 14
TGCGCCAGTCACATGGTCGGGGAAAATTCACCCCTCCACTTT CASHMVGENSPLHF NA NA TRBJ1-6 TRBV5-1 14